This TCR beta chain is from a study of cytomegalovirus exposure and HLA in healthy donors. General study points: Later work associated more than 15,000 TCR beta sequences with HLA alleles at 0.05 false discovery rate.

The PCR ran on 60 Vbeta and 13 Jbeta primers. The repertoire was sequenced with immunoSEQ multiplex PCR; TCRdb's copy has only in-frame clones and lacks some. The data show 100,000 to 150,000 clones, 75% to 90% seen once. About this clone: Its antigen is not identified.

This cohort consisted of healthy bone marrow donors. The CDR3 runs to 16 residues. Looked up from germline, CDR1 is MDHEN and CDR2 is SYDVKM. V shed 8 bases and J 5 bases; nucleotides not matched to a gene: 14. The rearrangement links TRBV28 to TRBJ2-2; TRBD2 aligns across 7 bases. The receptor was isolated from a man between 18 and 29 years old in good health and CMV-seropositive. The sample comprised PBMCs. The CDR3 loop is CASRGDYTKPTGELFF. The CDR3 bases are TGTGCCAGCCGTGGGGACTACACAAAACCAACCGGGGAGCTGTTTTTT.